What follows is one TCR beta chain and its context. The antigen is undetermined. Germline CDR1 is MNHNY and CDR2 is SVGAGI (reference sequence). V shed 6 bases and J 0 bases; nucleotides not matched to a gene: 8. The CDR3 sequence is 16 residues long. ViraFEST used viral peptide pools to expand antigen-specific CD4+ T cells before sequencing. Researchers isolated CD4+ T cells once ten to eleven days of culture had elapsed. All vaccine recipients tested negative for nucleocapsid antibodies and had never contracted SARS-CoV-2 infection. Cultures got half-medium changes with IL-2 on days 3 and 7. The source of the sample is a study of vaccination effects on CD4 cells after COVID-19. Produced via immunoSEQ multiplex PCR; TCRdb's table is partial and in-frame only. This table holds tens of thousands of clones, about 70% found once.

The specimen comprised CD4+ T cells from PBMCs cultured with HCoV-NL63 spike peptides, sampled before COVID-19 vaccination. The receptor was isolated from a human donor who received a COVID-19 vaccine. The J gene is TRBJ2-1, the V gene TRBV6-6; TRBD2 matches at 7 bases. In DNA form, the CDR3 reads TGTGCCAGCAGGGCTCCGGGACTAAGCTCCTACAATGAGCAGTTCTTC. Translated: CASRAPGLSSYNEQFF.